This TCR beta chain came from a study of blood T cell repertoires in COVID-19. In the study overall: There were acute and convalescent COVID-19 samples, and they came from the United States, Italy and Spain. PBMCs, B-cell-depleted T cells, or T cells were the source of the cDNA or gDNA that made up the material.

The CDR3 is 14 amino acids. The germline V gene has CDR1 LGHNA and CDR2 YSLEER. V lost 0 bases, J lost 5 bases, and 8 bases lay in between. Methods used by the authors: Counts of nucleated cells, estimated from reference gene primer amplification, were obtained. Libraries were prepared by immunoSEQ multiplex PCR; TCRdb keeps only in-frame clonotypes and omits some of them. The DNA gave D and trimming, while V, J and clone size come from that table. The table records fewer than 100,000 clones, roughly 77% of them present only once. This clone was seen only a few times. This TCR derives from a human donor in a cohort sampled during active COVID-19. The chain employs TRBV4-3 and TRBJ2-1, with D uncertain. Source material: peripheral blood. The CDR3 sequence: CASSQDRLNNEQFF. The CDR3 DNA reads TGCGCCAGCAGCCAAGATCGCCTAAACAATGAGCAGTTCTTC.